The present T cell receptor (beta chain) was sequenced within a study of shared clonotypes between healthy human individuals. Study information: Three plates were used per donor for CD4 naive, three for CD4 memory, two for CD8 naive and one for CD8 memory.

The CDR3 loop spans 13 amino acids. Looked up from germline, CDR1 is MNHEY and CDR2 is SVGAGI. Trimming shortened V by 0 bases and J by 4 bases, and 7 bases separated the two germline ends. Sequenced by immunoSEQ multiplex PCR; TCRdb stores in-frame clones only, minus some. The repertoire holds 2 million to 3 million clones, approximately 94% seen once, with about 0.34% in the top ten. This sequence was found in a man younger than 35 in good health. Some clones in this sample may be carry-over from other donors' samples. The chain carries TRBV6-5 and TRBJ2-7, with D perhaps TRBD2 (5 bases). The sample comprised naive CD4+ T cells from PBMCs. Subset denoted: CD45RA+ positively selected. DNA for the CDR3: TGTGCCAGCAGTTACTCGAGGAGGTACGAGCAGTACTTC. Protein product: CASSYSRRYEQYF.